This T cell receptor (beta chain) was recorded in a study of T cell repertoires in cytomegalovirus infection. In its sample, this clonotype was seen many times. The antigen remains unidentified. Looked up from germline, CDR1 is SEHNR and CDR2 is FQNEAQ (reference sequence). The CDR3 has 16 residues. Trimming cost V 4 bases and J 2 bases, with 18 bases left between them. TCRdb re-called the reads through MiXCR, storing one row per CDR3 protein. The data show about 110,000 distinct CDR3 sequences, around 45% seen once. This receptor was taken from a human donor in good health (CMV status not recorded). Some clones in this sample may be carry-over from other donors' samples. The gene calls are TRBV7-9 and TRBJ2-7; D may be TRBD1 or TRBD2 (6 bases each). The specimen comprised CD8+ T cells from cultured PBMCs, sampled from culture after CMV antigen stimulation. In DNA form, the CDR3 reads TGTGCCAGCAGCTCCCCCACAGGGACTCTAACCTACGAGCAGTACTTC. It translates to CASSSPTGTLTYEQYF.